What follows is one T cell receptor (beta chain) and its context. Its specificity is not known. The sample is drawn from a study of cytomegalovirus exposure and HLA in healthy donors. The CDR3 has 13 amino acids. Germline V lookup: CDR1 MNHEY, CDR2 SVGAGI. Deletions cut 4 bases from V and 7 bases from J, with 13 bases between. Study results and limitations: With later analysis, a missense DCLRE1C variant became linked to TCR beta V- and J-gene trimming. Specific recognition of CMV antigens was confirmed in vitro for three chains (all CMV-associated). Rarity held for most TCR sequences, but there were some public TCRs that occurred in many donors.

In the PCR, 60 Vbeta and 13 Jbeta primers were used. Data came from immunoSEQ multiplex PCR; TCRdb stores just in-frame clones and leaves some out. This table holds 120,000 to 150,000 clones, roughly 79% found once. Input material: PBMCs. The sequence came from a woman aged 40 to 55 in good health and CMV-seropositive. This chain joins TRBV6-5 and TRBJ1-2; D possibly corresponds to TRBD1 (5 bases). The chain's CDR3 is CASSFQGVGGYTF. CDR3 nucleotides: TGTGCCAGCAGTTTCCAGGGTGTTGGTGGCTACACCTTC.